This entry lists 30 T cell receptor beta chains sequenced from one sample in a study of OX40 agonist ivuxolimab in advanced cancers. Produced via immunoSEQ multiplex PCR; TCRdb's table is partial and in-frame only. The repertoire holds fewer than 50,000 clones, with about three quarters as singletons. The sequencing here drew on CD4+ or CD8+ T cells sorted from blood, taken in a trial of the OX40 agonist ivuxolimab. The receptor source for this set is an adult with an advanced solid tumor such as melanoma, head and neck, liver or kidney cancer.

The V and J genes are TRBV28 and TRBJ2-5, with D perhaps matching TRBD2 (6 bases). Germline CDR1 reads MDHEN; CDR2 reads SYDVKM. V was shortened by 3 bases and J by 5 bases, with 10 bases between the two germline ends. The CDR3 length is 13 residues. The CDR3 reads CASSLGGGETQYF. For the CDR3, the DNA is TGTGCCAGCAGTTTGGGGGGTGGCGAGACCCAGTACTTC.

This chain links TRBV19 with TRBJ2-7; 7 bases map to TRBD1. The germline V gene has CDR1 LNHDA and CDR2 SQIVND (reference sequence). There are 16 residues in the CDR3. V shed 4 bases and J 1 base; nucleotides not matched to a gene: 10. CDR3 bases: TGTGCCAGTAGTAAACAGACAGGGTCCCTTTCCTACGAGCAGTACTTC. Protein sequence: CASSKQTGSLSYEQYF.

The rearrangement links TRBV11-2 to TRBJ1-2; D unclear. Germline CDR1 and CDR2: SGHAT and FQNNGV. V was shortened by 2 bases and J by 4 bases, with 8 bases between the two germline ends. The CDR3 sequence is 13 residues long. CDR3 coding DNA: TGTGCCAGCAGCTTACCAGGATCCTATGGCTACACCTTC. It translates to CASSLPGSYGYTF.

V and J are TRBV27 and TRBJ1-2; 12 nucleotides align to TRBD1. The J segment lost 8 bases and the V segment lost 5 bases, leaving 15 bases of the junction unmatched. This CDR3 contains 17 residues. In germline, CDR1 is MNHEY, CDR2 SMNVEV (reference sequence). The CDR3 nucleotides are TGTGCCAGCAGTCCCGGGACAGGGGGCTCCTTTGGTAAAGGCTACACCTTC. Translating it yields CASSPGTGGSFGKGYTF.

To note about this clone: A much larger clone lies a single base off, so this may be a read error. The V and J genes are TRBV28 and TRBJ2-5; D remains unclear. The CDR3 length is 15 residues. Germline assignment: CDR1 MDHEN and CDR2 SYDVKM. The CDR3 DNA reads TGTGCCAGCAGTTTCGCACGTAAAAAACAAGAGGCCCAGTACTTC. Its translation is CASSFARKKQEAQYF.

The genes are TRBV28 and TRBJ2-3, with TRBD1 matching 9 bases. The CDR3 is 18 residues long. Germline CDR1 MDHEN, CDR2 SYDVKM. Trimming at V came to 3 bases and at J to 4 bases, leaving 14 bases not matched to a gene. CDR3 in DNA: TGTGCCAGCAGTTTTCTGCTGACAGGGGGTACGAGGGCAGATACGCAGTATTTT. Its translation: CASSFLLTGGTRADTQYF.

The gene calls are TRBV21-1 and TRBJ2-7; TRBD2, the table's D call, lacks a check against the DNA. TRBV21-1 is reported as a pseudogene. The CDR3 runs 11 residues. This CDR3 reads CASSKALEQYF. The CDR3 coding sequence is TGTGCCAGCAGCAAAGCCCTGGAGCAGTACTTC.

The chain has TRBV18 and TRBJ1-2; no reliable D call. Germline-derived CDR1 and CDR2 are KGHSH and LQKENI. There are 13 residues in the CDR3. The V end lost 3 bases, the J end lost 2 bases, and 7 bases lay between the germline ends. The CDR3, as DNA: TGTGCCAGCTCACCGGCATCCAACTATGGCTACACCTTC. Translating gives CASSPASNYGYTF.

This clone has only a few counts. The sample contains more than one DNA sequence encoding this CDR3. This chain links TRBV30 with TRBJ2-1; the D gene is possibly TRBD2 (7 bases). V gave up 5 bases and J gave up 1 base, with 18 bases separating them. CDR3 length: 16 residues. Germline CDR1 GTSNPN, CDR2 SVGIG (reference sequence). This CDR3 reads CAWRGAGGGSYNEQFF. The CDR3 DNA follows: TGTGCCTGGCGGGGGGCCGGGGGCGGTTCCTACAATGAGCAGTTCTTC.

This clone came up a few times. The rearrangement links TRBV6-5 to TRBJ2-2; a weak D match, TRBD2 (6 bases). The CDR3 totals 15 residues. CDR1 and CDR2 (germline): MNHEY, SVGAGI. The V end lost 6 bases, the J end lost 4 bases, and 15 bases lay between the germline ends. CDR3 sequence (DNA): TGTGCCAGCAGCCCACCGGGACTTCTCACCGGGGAGCTGTTTTTT. Its protein is CASSPPGLLTGELFF.

The chain has TRBV4-1 and TRBJ1-4, with 10 bases aligning to TRBD1. The V gene end was trimmed by 5 bases and the J gene end by 6 bases; junction bases not matched to a gene: 6. Germline loops: CDR1 MGHRA, CDR2 YSYEKL. The CDR3 has 15 amino acids. For the CDR3, the DNA is TGCGCCAGCAGCACGGCCGGGACAGGGGATGAAAAACTGTTTTTT. Its translation is CASSTAGTGDEKLFF.

V usage is TRBV5-8 and J usage is TRBJ2-7; 8 positions match TRBD1. The length of the CDR3 is 19 residues. After removal of 0 bases from V and 7 bases from J, the junction contained 21 bases not matched to a gene. The germline CDR1 and CDR2 sequences are SGHTS and YDEGEE. As DNA, the CDR3 is TGTGCCAGCAGCTTGGATCGCAAGGACAGGGCCCGTTGGTGGGGGGAGCAGTACTTC. Translated, it gives CASSLDRKDRARWWGEQYF.

The chain combines TRBV2 with TRBJ2-3; D uncertain. Germline-derived CDR1 and CDR2 are SNHLY and FYNNEI. The length of the CDR3 is 14 residues. V lost 1 base and J lost 0, with 5 bases in between. CDR3 protein: CASSEGISTDTQYF. As DNA, the CDR3 is TGTGCCAGCAGTGAAGGAATCAGCACAGATACGCAGTATTTT. Drawing the rest from reference TRBV2 and TRBJ2-3, the complete variable domain is EPEVTQTPSHQVTQMGQEVILRCVPISNHLYFYWYRQILGQKVEFLVSFYNNEISEKSEIFDDQFSVERPDGSNFTLKIRSTKLEDSAMYFCASSEGISTDTQYFGPGTRLTVL.

This chain connects TRBV30 to TRBJ1-3, with D perhaps matching TRBD1 (5 bases). CDR1 and CDR2 (germline): GTSNPN, SVGIG (reference sequence). This CDR3 spans 12 amino acids. Between the trimmed V and J ends, which lost 6 bases and 1 base, there was a span of 7 bases. The CDR3 region is CACRVSGNTIYF. In nucleotides, the CDR3 is TGTGCCTGCAGGGTGTCTGGAAACACCATATATTTT.

The J gene is TRBJ2-3, the V gene TRBV7-7, with TRBD1 matching over 9 bases. Germline CDR1 is SSHAT and CDR2 is FNYEAQ (reference sequence). The CDR3 is 15 amino acids. With 6 bases clipped from V and 2 bases from J, the junction kept 6 bases outside the gene matches. Here the CDR3 reads CASRRTGALTDTQYF. CDR3 nucleotides: TGTGCCAGCAGAAGGACAGGGGCCCTCACAGATACGCAGTATTTT.

The J gene is TRBJ2-1, the V gene TRBV5-1; D gene ambiguous. This CDR3 comprises 15 residues. Trimming took off 3 bases at V and 0 bases at J, with 10 bases between the two ends. The germline CDR1 and CDR2 sequences are SGHRS and YFSETQ. The CDR3 sequence: CASSSGASSYNEQFF. Here the CDR3 DNA reads TGCGCCAGCAGCTCTGGAGCTAGCTCCTACAATGAGCAGTTCTTC.

This chain uses TRBV10-3 with TRBJ1-1; D is unresolved. Trimming pared 6 bases from V and 0 bases from J, leaving 11 bases between. The CDR3 has 14 amino acids. CDR1 is ENHRY, CDR2 SYGVKD, per germline. The CDR3: CAIRSVLVNTEAFF. The CDR3 DNA reads TGTGCCATCAGATCCGTACTAGTGAACACTGAAGCTTTCTTT.

The rearrangement joins TRBV2 to TRBJ2-5; 9 nucleotides align to TRBD1. There are 15 residues in the CDR3. Germline CDR1 is SNHLY and CDR2 is FYNNEI. J gave up 5 bases and V 6 bases, and 10 bases lay outside the gene matches. Here the CDR3 reads CASRGQGLGGETQYF. As DNA, the CDR3 is TGTGCCAGCAGAGGACAGGGGCTTGGAGGGGAGACCCAGTACTTC.

This clone was counted a single time. The chain joins TRBV30 to TRBJ1-6, with D perhaps TRBD1 (6 bases). V lost 0 bases and J lost 8, with 11 bases in between. CDR1 GTSNPN and CDR2 SVGIG come from the germline V gene (reference sequence). This CDR3 is built from 14 residues. CDR3 region: CAWSVSRGYSPLHF. The DNA for the CDR3 is TGTGCCTGGAGTGTCTCCAGGGGTTATTCACCCCTCCACTTT.

The J gene is TRBJ1-2, the V gene TRBV18; no definite D call. The CDR3 totals 16 residues. CDR1 and CDR2 from the germline V gene are KGHSH and LQKENI. V lost 0 bases and J 7 bases, leaving 18 bases between the germline ends. The CDR3 spells CASSPPSSGGRSGYTF. CDR3 coding DNA: TGTGCCAGCTCACCACCGTCAAGCGGAGGGAGATCTGGCTACACCTTC.

As regards this clone: In the same sample, other DNA sequences code for this CDR3. The V call is TRBV7-7, the J call TRBJ2-5; D remains ambiguous. Germline values: CDR1 SSHAT, CDR2 FNYEAQ (reference sequence). This CDR3 is 13 amino acids long. The ends were cut back, 0 bases at V and 8 bases at J, with 10 bases in the middle. CDR3 DNA sequence: TGTGCCAGCAGCTTAGCGCGATTTGAAACCCAGTACTTC. This encodes CASSLARFETQYF. The complete variable domain, with remaining parts taken from reference TRBV7-7 and TRBJ2-5, reads GAGVSQSPRYKVTKRGQDVTLRCDPISSHATLYWYQQALGQGPEFLTYFNYEAQPDKSGLPSDRFSAERPEGSISTLTIQRTEQRDSAMYRCASSLARFETQYFGPGTRLLVL.

This clone was counted a few times. This chain joins TRBV10-2 and TRBJ2-3; D not certain. V lost 5 bases and J lost 6, with 12 bases in between. Per the germline V gene, CDR1 is WSHSY and CDR2 is SAAADI. The CDR3 has 13 residues. The CDR3 region has the DNA TGCGCCAGCAGTTCTCTGAATCGGGATACGCAGTATTTT. Translating gives CASSSLNRDTQYF.

This clone was found a few times. This chain joins TRBV7-9 and TRBJ2-5, with D maybe TRBD2 (6 bases). The ends were cut back, 5 bases at V and 5 bases at J, with 6 bases in the middle. CDR3 size: 11 residues. Germline loops: CDR1 SEHNR, CDR2 FQNEAQ (reference sequence). The CDR3 DNA follows: TGTGCCAGCAGCCGGGAGGAGACCCAGTACTTC. Its translation is CASSREETQYF.

This chain links TRBV5-8 with TRBJ1-3; D call uncertain. This CDR3 comprises 16 residues. Trimming left V 3 bases short and J 0 bases short, with 13 bases between. Germline loops: CDR1 SGHTS, CDR2 YDEGEE. The CDR3 sequence: CASSSGSSFSGNTIYF. The CDR3 region has the DNA TGTGCCAGCAGCTCCGGGTCCTCGTTCTCTGGAAACACCATATATTTT. Full variable domain (outside the CDR3, taken from reference TRBV5-8 and TRBJ1-3): EAGVTQSPTHLIKTRGQQATLRCSPISGHTSVYWYQQALGLGLQFLLWYDEGEERNRGNFPPRFSGRQFPNYSSELNVNALELEDSALYLCASSSGSSFSGNTIYFGEGSWLTVV.

The chain has TRBV18 and TRBJ2-1; TRBD1 or TRBD2 may be the D gene (5 bases each). The germline gives CDR1 KGHSH, CDR2 LQKENI. With 8 bases removed from V and 6 bases from J, the gap between germline ends came to 20 bases. The CDR3 sequence is 15 residues long. The DNA of the CDR3 is TGTGCCAGCCGTCCGACAGTTCGGGATGCCAATGAGCAGTTCTTC. Encoded protein: CASRPTVRDANEQFF.

Here the CDR3 DNA reads TGCGCCAGCAGATGGACTAGCGGGAGTGGCGATGAGCAGTTCTTC. Its protein is CASRWTSGSGDEQFF. The chain combines TRBV5-1 with TRBJ2-1, with 13 nucleotides matching TRBD2. CDR3 length: 15 residues. Per germline, CDR1 SGHRS and CDR2 YFSETQ. V trimming: 5 bases; J trimming: 8 bases; junction bases outside the gene matches: 7.

This clone was counted between two and nine times. V and J are TRBV27 and TRBJ2-7, with unresolved D. CDR3 length: 14 residues. The V gene's germline CDR1 is MNHEY and CDR2 SMNVEV (reference sequence). V was cut by 5 bases and J by 2 bases, with 13 bases left in between. In nucleotides, the CDR3 is TGTGCCAGCAGTCCTCGGCTCCCACCCTACGAGCAGTACTTC. Translating it yields CASSPRLPPYEQYF.

The J gene is TRBJ1-1, the V gene TRBV5-1; 7 positions match TRBD1. This CDR3 spans 14 amino acids. The germline CDR1 and CDR2 sequences are SGHRS and YFSETQ. J lost 1 base, V lost 2 bases, and 2 bases had no gene match. In nucleotides, the CDR3 is TGCGCCAGCAGCTTACAGGGGACGAACACTGAAGCTTTCTTT. It encodes CASSLQGTNTEAFF.

V usage is TRBV27 and J usage is TRBJ1-1, with D unresolved. The germline CDR1 and CDR2 sequences are MNHEY and SMNVEV (reference sequence). CDR3 length: 14 residues. V lost 8 bases, J lost 6 bases, and 19 bases lay in between. CDR3 in amino acids: CASSKRTLVAEAFF. The CDR3 DNA reads TGTGCCAGCTCAAAAAGGACGCTAGTCGCTGAAGCTTTCTTT.

The rearrangement joins TRBV9 to TRBJ2-7; TRBD2 agrees at 7 bases. Trimming cost V 0 bases and J 3 bases; bases outside gene matches: 12. CDR3 length: 17 residues. Germline values: CDR1 SGDLS, CDR2 YYNGEE. The CDR3 loop reads CASSVAPSSGTLYEQYF. The CDR3 DNA follows: TGTGCCAGCAGCGTAGCTCCTTCGAGCGGGACCCTCTACGAGCAGTACTTC.